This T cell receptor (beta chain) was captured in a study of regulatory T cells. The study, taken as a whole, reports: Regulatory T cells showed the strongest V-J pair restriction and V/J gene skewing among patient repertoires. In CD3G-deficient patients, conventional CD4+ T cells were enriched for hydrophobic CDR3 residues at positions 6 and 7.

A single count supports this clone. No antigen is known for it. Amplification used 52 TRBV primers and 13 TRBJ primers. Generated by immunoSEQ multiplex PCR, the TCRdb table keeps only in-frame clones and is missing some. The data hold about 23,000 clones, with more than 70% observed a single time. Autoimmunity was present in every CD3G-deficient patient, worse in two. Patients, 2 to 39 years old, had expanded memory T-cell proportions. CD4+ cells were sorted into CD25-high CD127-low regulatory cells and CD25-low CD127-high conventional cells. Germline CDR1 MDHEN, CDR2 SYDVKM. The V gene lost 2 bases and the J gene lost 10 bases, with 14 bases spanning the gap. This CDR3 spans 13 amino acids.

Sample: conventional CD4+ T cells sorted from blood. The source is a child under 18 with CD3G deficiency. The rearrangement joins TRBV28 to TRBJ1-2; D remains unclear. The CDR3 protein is CASSLAPDLAYTF. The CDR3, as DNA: TGTGCCAGCAGTTTAGCCCCCGACCTGGCCTACACCTTC.